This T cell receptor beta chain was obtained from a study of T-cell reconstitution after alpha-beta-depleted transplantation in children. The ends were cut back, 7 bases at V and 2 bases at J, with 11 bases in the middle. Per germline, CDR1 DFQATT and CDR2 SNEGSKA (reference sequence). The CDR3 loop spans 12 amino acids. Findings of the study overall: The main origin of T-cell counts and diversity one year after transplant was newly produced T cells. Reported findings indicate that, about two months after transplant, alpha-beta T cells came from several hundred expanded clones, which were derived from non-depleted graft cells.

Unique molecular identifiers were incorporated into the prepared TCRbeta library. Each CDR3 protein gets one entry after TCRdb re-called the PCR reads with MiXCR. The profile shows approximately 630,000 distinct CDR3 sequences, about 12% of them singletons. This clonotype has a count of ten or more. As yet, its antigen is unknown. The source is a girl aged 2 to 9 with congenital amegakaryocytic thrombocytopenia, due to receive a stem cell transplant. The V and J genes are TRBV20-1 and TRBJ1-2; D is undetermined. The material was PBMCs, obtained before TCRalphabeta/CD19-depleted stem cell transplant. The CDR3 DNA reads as TGCAGTGTAAGACACGTGAACTATGGCTACACCTTC. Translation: CSVRHVNYGYTF.